Here is one T cell receptor beta chain with its context. Its antigen is not known. These patients, aged 18 to 65, had recently diagnosed hyperthyroidism lasting under 2 months. Blood from later-ophthalmopathy patients was taken at first hyperthyroidism diagnosis. The data were taken from a study of T cells in Graves' hyperthyroidism and ophthalmopathy. Per the germline V gene, CDR1 is LGHDT and CDR2 is YNNKEL (reference sequence). V dropped 1 base and J dropped 0 bases, with 15 bases sitting between them. This CDR3 is built from 18 residues. Amplification targeted TCR beta CDR3 regions from RNA transcripts. The HTBI primer set served for first-round RT-PCR of the TCR CDR3. Via MiXCR, TCRdb re-called the multiplex PCR reads, giving one row per CDR3 protein. Of more than 300,000 distinct CDR3 sequences listed, about 18% are singletons. Findings of the study overall: Ophthalmopathy was identified by the model a median approximately 6.4 months ahead of onset.

The sequenced sample was blood. The chain employs TRBV3-1 and TRBJ1-4; D is uncertain. The origin of this receptor is a woman in her 30s with Graves' hyperthyroidism that later progressed to Graves' ophthalmopathy. The CDR3 DNA is TGTGCCAGCAGCCAAGTAATGGGCACCCTTGCAACTAATGAAAAACTGTTTTTT. Protein sequence: CASSQVMGTLATNEKLFF.